This is a list of T cell receptor beta chains from one sample in a study of blood T cells in healthy people across ages. Via MiXCR, TCRdb re-called the 5' RACE reads, giving one row per CDR3 protein. The sample has under 2,000,000 distinct CDR3 sequences, about 50% seen once; the top ten hold approximately 2.1%. Material: blood. Receptor source: a woman in her thirties or forties in good health. Both conserved end residues are part of each CDR3. The order of the fields is D gene, clone size, V gene, J gene, CDR3 protein, CDR3 DNA. The D gene is left open where the match is weak. Only some rows state a clone size, as once, few, many or a class for expanded clones.

TRBD1,NA,TRBV6-1,TRBJ2-4,CASTLEQGPTEAKNIQYF,TGTGCCAGCACCCTGGAACAGGGGCCGACAGAAGCCAAAAACATTCAGTACTTC
TRBD1,NA,TRBV7-2,TRBJ1-6,CASSIDRGYSPLHF,TGTGCCAGCAGTATCGACAGGGGTTATTCACCCCTCCACTTT
NA,NA,TRBV3-1,TRBJ2-3,CASSPRHVDTQYF,TGTGCCAGCAGCCCCAGGCACGTGGATACGCAGTATTTT
TRBD2,few,TRBV6-2/TRBV6-3,TRBJ2-1,CASSSGVAGGSYNEQFF,TGTGCCAGCAGTTCTGGAGTAGCGGGGGGCTCCTACAATGAGCAGTTCTTC
NA,NA,TRBV4-3,TRBJ1-4,CASSQEGSARNEKLFF,TGCGCCAGCAGCCAAGAAGGGTCAGCCCGCAATGAAAAACTGTTTTTT
NA,NA,TRBV7-2,TRBJ1-6,CASSGGRGGSYNSPLHF,TGTGCCAGCAGCGGAGGTCGGGGGGGATCCTATAATTCACCCCTCCACTTT
NA,NA,TRBV9,TRBJ2-3,CASSVATGSTDTQYF,TGTGCCAGCAGCGTAGCTACGGGGAGCACAGATACGCAGTATTTT
NA,few,TRBV25-1,TRBJ2-7,CASSGGPELAYEQYF,TGTGCCAGCAGTGGTGGACCCGAATTAGCCTACGAGCAGTACTTC
NA,NA,TRBV28,TRBJ2-3,CASRKGNPDTQYF,TGTGCCAGCAGAAAGGGGAACCCAGATACGCAGTATTTT
NA,few,TRBV12-3/TRBV12-4,TRBJ2-5,CASSWHALETQYF,TGTGCCAGCAGTTGGCATGCGCTGGAGACCCAGTACTTC
NA,NA,TRBV3-1,TRBJ1-2,CASSPPGVHGYTF,TGTGCCAGCAGCCCTCCTGGGGTACATGGCTACACCTTC
TRBD2,NA,TRBV10-3,TRBJ2-5,CAISESGRTSGALNQETQYF,TGTGCCATCAGTGAGTCGGGGCGGACTAGCGGCGCTCTAAATCAAGAGACCCAGTACTTC
TRBD2,few,TRBV28,TRBJ2-1,CASSSGGSDSNEQFF,TGTGCCAGCAGTTCGGGGGGGTCGGATAGCAATGAGCAGTTCTTC
NA,few,TRBV29-1,TRBJ2-5,CSVEFSVNQETQYF,TGCAGCGTTGAGTTCTCCGTGAACCAAGAGACCCAGTACTTC
TRBD1,NA,TRBV4-1,TRBJ2-6,CASSQSRDRVSGANVLTF,TGCGCCAGCAGCCAGAGCCGGGACAGGGTATCTGGGGCCAACGTCCTGACTTTC
NA,NA,TRBV6-6,TRBJ1-1,CASLFEGYEAFF,TGTGCCAGCCTCTTCGAGGGTTACGAAGCTTTCTTT
TRBD2,NA,TRBV5-4,TRBJ2-5,CASSLEASGIGTQYF,TGTGCCAGCAGCTTGGAGGCTAGCGGGATTGGGACCCAGTACTTC
NA,once,TRBV9,TRBJ2-1,CASSVSPRANEQFF,TGTGCCAGCAGCGTATCCCCCAGGGCCAATGAGCAGTTCTTC
NA,few,TRBV7-8,TRBJ2-7,CASSLTYHEQYF,TGTGCCAGCAGCTTAACGTACCACGAGCAGTACTTC
TRBD2,NA,TRBV10-1,TRBJ2-7,CASSEPSAGLGLNYEQYF,TGCGCCAGCAGTGAGCCTTCGGCGGGACTAGGGTTAAATTACGAGCAGTACTTC
TRBD2,NA,TRBV4-3,TRBJ2-3,CASSPGLAGGWGTDTQYF,TGCGCCAGCAGCCCAGGACTAGCGGGGGGTTGGGGGACAGATACGCAGTATTTT
NA,NA,TRBV6-1,TRBJ2-5,CASSEAEGSRETQYF,TGTGCCAGCAGTGAAGCGGAGGGTTCGCGAGAGACCCAGTACTTC
NA,NA,TRBV20-1,TRBJ2-6,CSASTDTSGANVLTF,TGCAGTGCCTCGACTGACACCTCTGGGGCCAACGTCCTGACTTTC
TRBD1,NA,TRBV7-2,TRBJ1-5,CATRTGGMNNQPQHF,TGTGCCACACGGACAGGCGGGATGAACAATCAGCCCCAGCATTTT
NA,NA,TRBV6-6,TRBJ2-1,CASRIFNEQFF,TGTGCCAGCAGGATATTTAATGAGCAGTTCTTC
NA,NA,TRBV2,TRBJ2-1,CASSDGGIDEQFF,TGTGCCAGCAGTGATGGAGGGATAGATGAGCAGTTCTTC
NA,NA,TRBV2,TRBJ2-3,CASRGCGTDTQYF,TGTGCCAGCAGGGGCTGTGGCACAGATACGCAGTATTTT
NA,once,TRBV12-3/TRBV12-4,TRBJ2-3,CASSILNTDTQYF,TGTGCCAGCAGTATACTTAACACAGATACGCAGTATTTT
TRBD1,NA,TRBV6-1,TRBJ1-2,CASSSTYLGDRDYGYTF,TGTGCCAGCAGTAGCACCTACCTGGGGGACAGGGACTATGGCTACACCTTC
NA,NA,TRBV27,TRBJ2-7,CASSYSSRPSYNEQYF,TGTGCCAGCAGTTACAGTAGTCGTCCTAGCTACAATGAGCAGTACTTC
TRBD1,NA,TRBV28,TRBJ1-6,CASSFGRGRSYNSPLHF,TGTGCCAGCAGTTTTGGCAGGGGGCGCTCCTATAATTCACCCCTCCACTTT
TRBD1,once,TRBV9,TRBJ2-1,CASSADRVSEQFF,TGTGCCAGCAGCGCCGACAGGGTTAGTGAGCAGTTCTTC
NA,NA,TRBV7-2,TRBJ2-5,CASSLAAGRGQETQYF,TGTGCCAGCAGCTTAGCGGCGGGAAGGGGCCAAGAGACCCAGTACTTC
NA,once,TRBV5-1,TRBJ2-7,CASSWNGGESYEQYF,TGCGCCAGCAGCTGGAACGGCGGGGAATCCTACGAGCAGTACTTC
NA,few,TRBV10-3,TRBJ1-1,CATLQGPSNTEAFF,TGTGCCACCCTTCAGGGGCCTTCGAACACTGAAGCTTTCTTT
TRBD1,many,TRBV5-1,TRBJ2-3,CASSSQGSTDTQYF,TGCGCCAGCAGCTCACAGGGGAGCACAGATACGCAGTATTTT
NA,NA,TRBV20-1,TRBJ2-7,CSARGPWDYEQYF,TGCAGTGCTAGGGGGCCCTGGGACTACGAGCAGTACTTC